This TCR beta chain comes out of a study of tumor-infiltrating lymphocytes in primary liver carcinoma. Without any cell sorting, roughly 20-30 mg of bulk tissue yielded co-extracted RNA and DNA. Tumor samples all exceeded 75% viable tumor cells. This clonotype has a handful of counts. A single base separates this from a much larger clone, so it may be a read error. Total RNA (roughly 550 ng) served as template for TCR beta cDNA synthesis primed by a constant-region primer. Sequencing libraries for TCR beta derived from three nested multiplex PCR rounds that used slightly modified ARM-PCR. TCRdb processed the multiplex PCR reads anew with MiXCR; each CDR3 protein has one entry. The sample comprises about 200,000 distinct CDR3 sequences, just under 85% of which are singletons, and roughly 18% rests with the top ten. The source of this sequence is a man aged 35-49 years with primary liver carcinoma and hepatitis B virus infection. Input material: tumor tissue from primary liver carcinoma.

The DNA for the CDR3 is TGTGCCAGCAGCTTAGACAGTGGGTATGACTACACCTTC. It encodes CASSLDSGYDYTF. This chain joins TRBV7-8 and TRBJ1-2; D is unclear. CDR1 and CDR2 (germline): SGHVS, FQNEAQ. The CDR3 is 13 amino acids. The variable domain in full, completed from reference TRBV7-8 and TRBJ1-2, reads GAGVSQSPRYKVAKRGQDVALRCDPISGHVSLFWYQQALGQGPEFLTYFQNEAQLDKSGLPSDRFFAERPEGSVSTLKIQRTQQEDSAVYLCASSLDSGYDYTFGSGTRLTVV.